This T cell receptor (beta chain) was sequenced during a study of CD8+CD57+ T cells in acquired aplastic anemia. Sequencing was done on patients that had shown CD8+CD57+ cell expansion by flow cytometry. According to the study, genomic DNA was the template for TCR beta VDJ and CDR3 profiling. TCRdb fed the reads into MiXCR, producing one record per CDR3 protein. The profile shows some 140,000 distinct CDR3 sequences, about 48% of them singletons. CDR3 length equals 14 residues. The V and J ends lost 2 bases and 6 bases respectively, with 14 bases between them. This clonotype was found many times. Input material: sorted CD4+, CD8+, or CD8+CD57+ T cells (not recorded which) from PBMCs. The rearrangement uses TRBV12-3 or TRBV12-4 and TRBJ2-7, with D uncertain. The receptor's source is a human donor with aplastic anemia. The CDR3 bases are TGTGCCAGCAGTTTATCCCAATCCTGGTCCGAGCAGTACTTC. Amino acids: CASSLSQSWSEQYF.